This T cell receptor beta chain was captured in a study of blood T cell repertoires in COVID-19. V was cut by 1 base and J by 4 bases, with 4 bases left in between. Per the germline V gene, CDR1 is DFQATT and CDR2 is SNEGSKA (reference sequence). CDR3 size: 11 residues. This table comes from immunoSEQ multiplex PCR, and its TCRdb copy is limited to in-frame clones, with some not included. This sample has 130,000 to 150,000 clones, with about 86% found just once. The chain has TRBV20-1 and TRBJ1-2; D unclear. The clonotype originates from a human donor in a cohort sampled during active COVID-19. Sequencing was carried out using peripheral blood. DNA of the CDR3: TGCAGTGCTAGAGTCGGCTATGGCTACACCTTC. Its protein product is CSARVGYGYTF.